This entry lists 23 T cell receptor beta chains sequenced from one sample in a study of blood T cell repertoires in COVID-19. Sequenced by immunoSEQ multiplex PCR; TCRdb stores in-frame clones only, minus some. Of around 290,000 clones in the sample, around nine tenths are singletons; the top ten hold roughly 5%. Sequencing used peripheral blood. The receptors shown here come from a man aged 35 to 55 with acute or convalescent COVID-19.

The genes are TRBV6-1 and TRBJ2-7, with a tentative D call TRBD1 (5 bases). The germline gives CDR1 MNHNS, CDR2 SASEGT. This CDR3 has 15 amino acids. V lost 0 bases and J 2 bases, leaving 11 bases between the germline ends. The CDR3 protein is CASSEAGAATYEQYF. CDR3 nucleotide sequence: TGTGCCAGCAGTGAAGCAGGGGCGGCAACCTACGAGCAGTACTTC.

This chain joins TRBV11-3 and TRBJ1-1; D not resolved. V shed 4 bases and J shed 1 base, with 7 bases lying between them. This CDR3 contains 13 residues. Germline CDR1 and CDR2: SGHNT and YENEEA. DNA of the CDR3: TGTGCCAGCAGCTCCAGAGGGAACACTGAAGCTTTCTTT. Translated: CASSSRGNTEAFF.

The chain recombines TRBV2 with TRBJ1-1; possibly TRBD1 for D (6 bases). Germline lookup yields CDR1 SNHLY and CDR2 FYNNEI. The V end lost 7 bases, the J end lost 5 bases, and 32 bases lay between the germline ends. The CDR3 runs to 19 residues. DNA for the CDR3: TGTGCCAGCACGTACTTCCGGGACATTGCCCAGGAAGAGGGGACTGAAGCTTTCTTT. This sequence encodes CASTYFRDIAQEEGTEAFF.

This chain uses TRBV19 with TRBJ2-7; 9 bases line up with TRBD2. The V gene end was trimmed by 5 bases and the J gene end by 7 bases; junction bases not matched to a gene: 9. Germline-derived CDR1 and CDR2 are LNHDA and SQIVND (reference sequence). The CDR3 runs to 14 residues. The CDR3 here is CASSLGRSGREQYF. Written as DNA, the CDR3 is TGTGCCAGTAGTCTGGGACGGAGCGGGAGGGAGCAGTACTTC.

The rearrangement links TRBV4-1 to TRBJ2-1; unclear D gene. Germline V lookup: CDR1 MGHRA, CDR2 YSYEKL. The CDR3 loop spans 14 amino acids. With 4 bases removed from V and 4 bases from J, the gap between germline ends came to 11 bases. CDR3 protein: CASSPSREYNEQFF. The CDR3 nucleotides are TGCGCCAGCAGCCCCTCAAGAGAGTACAATGAGCAGTTCTTC.

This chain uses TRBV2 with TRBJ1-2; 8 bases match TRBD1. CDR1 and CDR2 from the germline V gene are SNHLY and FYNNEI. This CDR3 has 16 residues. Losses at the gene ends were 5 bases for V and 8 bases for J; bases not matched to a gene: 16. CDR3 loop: CASSLVSATGVGGYTF. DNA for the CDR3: TGTGCCAGCAGTCTAGTCTCCGCGACAGGGGTGGGAGGCTACACCTTC.

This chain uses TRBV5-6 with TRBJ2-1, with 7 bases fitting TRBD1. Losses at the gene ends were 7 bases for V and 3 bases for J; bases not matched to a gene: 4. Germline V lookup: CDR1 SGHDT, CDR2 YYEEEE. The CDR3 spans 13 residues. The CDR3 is CASAGTDYNEQFF. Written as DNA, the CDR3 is TGTGCCAGCGCCGGGACAGACTACAATGAGCAGTTCTTC. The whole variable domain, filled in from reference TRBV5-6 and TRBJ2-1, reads DAGVTQSPTHLIKTRGQQVTLRCSPKSGHDTVSWYQQALGQGPQFIFQYYEEEERQRGNFPDRFSGHQFPNYSSELNVNALLLGDSALYLCASAGTDYNEQFFGPGTRLTVL.

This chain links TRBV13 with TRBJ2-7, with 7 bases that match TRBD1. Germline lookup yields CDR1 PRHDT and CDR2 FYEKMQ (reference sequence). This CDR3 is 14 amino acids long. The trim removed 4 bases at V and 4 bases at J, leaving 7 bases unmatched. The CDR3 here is CASSSGQLSYEQYF. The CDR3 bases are TGTGCCAGCAGCTCGGGACAGTTAAGTTACGAGCAGTACTTC.

The CDR3 nucleotides read TGTGCCAGCAGTCCCCGGGGGAGGATGAACACTGAAGCTTTCTTT. Encoded protein: CASSPRGRMNTEAFF. The J gene is TRBJ1-1, the V gene TRBV28, with D maybe TRBD1 (5 bases). V lost 5 bases to trimming and J lost 0 bases, with 13 bases between them. The CDR3 is 15 residues long. From germline, CDR1 is MDHEN and CDR2 SYDVKM.

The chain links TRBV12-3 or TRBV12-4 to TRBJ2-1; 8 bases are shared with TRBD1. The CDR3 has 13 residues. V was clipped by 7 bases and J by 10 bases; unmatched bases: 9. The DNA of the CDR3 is TGTGCCAGCAACCTGGACAGGGAACGAGAGCAGTTCTTC. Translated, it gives CASNLDREREQFF.

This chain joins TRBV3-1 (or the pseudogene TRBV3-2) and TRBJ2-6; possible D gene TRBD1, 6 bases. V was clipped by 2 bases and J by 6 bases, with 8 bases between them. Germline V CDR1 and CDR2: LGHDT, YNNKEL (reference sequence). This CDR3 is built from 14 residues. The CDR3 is CASSQHREANVLTF. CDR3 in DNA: TGTGCCAGCAGCCAACACAGGGAGGCCAACGTCCTGACTTTC.

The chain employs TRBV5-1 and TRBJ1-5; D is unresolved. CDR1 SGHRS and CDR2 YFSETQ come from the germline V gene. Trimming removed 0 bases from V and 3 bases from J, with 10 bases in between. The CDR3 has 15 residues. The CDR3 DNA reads TGCGCCAGCAGCTTGGACGGGATATACAATCAGCCCCAGCATTTT. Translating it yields CASSLDGIYNQPQHF.

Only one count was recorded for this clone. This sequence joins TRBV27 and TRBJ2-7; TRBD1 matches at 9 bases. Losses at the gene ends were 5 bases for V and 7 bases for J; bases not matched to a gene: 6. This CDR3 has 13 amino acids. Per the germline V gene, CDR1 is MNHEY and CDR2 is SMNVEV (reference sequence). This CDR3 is CASSLLTGGEQYF. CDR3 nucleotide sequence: TGTGCCAGCAGTCTCTTGACAGGGGGTGAGCAGTACTTC.

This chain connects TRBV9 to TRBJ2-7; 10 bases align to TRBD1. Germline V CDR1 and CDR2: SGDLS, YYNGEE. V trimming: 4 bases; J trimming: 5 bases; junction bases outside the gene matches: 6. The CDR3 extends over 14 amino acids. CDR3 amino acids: CASSRDRGPDEQYF. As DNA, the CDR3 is TGTGCCAGCAGCCGCGACAGGGGGCCTGACGAGCAGTACTTC.

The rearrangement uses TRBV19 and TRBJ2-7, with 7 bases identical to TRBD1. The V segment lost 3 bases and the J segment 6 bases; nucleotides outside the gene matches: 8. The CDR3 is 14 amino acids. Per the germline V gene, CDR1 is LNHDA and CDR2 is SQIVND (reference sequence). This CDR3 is CASSIPGGKGEQYF. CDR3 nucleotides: TGTGCCAGTAGTATTCCAGGGGGAAAGGGCGAGCAGTACTTC. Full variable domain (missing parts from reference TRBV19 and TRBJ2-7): DGGITQSPKYLFRKEGQNVTLSCEQNLNHDAMYWYRQDPGQGLRLIYYSQIVNDFQKGDIAEGYSVSREKKESFPLTVTSAQKNPTAFYLCASSIPGGKGEQYFGPGTRLTVT.

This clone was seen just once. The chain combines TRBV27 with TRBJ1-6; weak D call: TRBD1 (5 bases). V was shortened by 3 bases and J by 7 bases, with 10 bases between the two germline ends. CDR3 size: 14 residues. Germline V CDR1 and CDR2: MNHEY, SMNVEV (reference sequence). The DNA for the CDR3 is TGTGCCAGCAGTTTTTCCAGGGTAAATTCACCCCTCCACTTT. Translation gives CASSFSRVNSPLHF.

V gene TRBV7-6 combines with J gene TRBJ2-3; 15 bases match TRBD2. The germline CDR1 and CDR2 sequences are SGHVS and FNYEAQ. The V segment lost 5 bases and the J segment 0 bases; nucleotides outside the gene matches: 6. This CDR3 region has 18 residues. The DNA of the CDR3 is TGTGCCAGCAGCCTACAGGGACTAGCGGGGGGTAGCACAGATACGCAGTATTTT. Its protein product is CASSLQGLAGGSTDTQYF.

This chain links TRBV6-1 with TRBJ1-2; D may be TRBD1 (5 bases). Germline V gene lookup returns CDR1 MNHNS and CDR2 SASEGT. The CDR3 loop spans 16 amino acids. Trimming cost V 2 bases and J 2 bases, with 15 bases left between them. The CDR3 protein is CASSEFWQGYNYGYTF. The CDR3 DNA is TGTGCCAGCAGTGAATTTTGGCAGGGTTACAACTATGGCTACACCTTC.

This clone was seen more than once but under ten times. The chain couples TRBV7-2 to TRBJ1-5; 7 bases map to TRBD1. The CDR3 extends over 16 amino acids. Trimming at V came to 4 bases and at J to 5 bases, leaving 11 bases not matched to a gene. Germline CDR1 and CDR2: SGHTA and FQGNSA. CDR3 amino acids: CASSSRFGTAYQPQHF. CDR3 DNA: TGTGCCAGCAGCTCACGTTTCGGGACAGCCTATCAGCCCCAGCATTTT.

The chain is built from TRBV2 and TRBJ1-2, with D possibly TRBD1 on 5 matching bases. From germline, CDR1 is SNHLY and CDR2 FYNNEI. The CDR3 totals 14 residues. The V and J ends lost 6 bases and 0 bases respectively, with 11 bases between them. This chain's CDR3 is CASRGPTANYGYTF. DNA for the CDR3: TGTGCCAGCAGGGGGCCGACCGCTAACTATGGCTACACCTTC.

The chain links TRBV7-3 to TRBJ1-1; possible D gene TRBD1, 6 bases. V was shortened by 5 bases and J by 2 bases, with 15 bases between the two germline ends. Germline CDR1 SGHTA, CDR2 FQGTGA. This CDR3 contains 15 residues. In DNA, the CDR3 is TGTGCCAGCAGCCCCATCGCGGGGGGCAACACTGAAGCTTTCTTT. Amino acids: CASSPIAGGNTEAFF. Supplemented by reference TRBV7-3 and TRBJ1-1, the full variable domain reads GAGVSQTPSNKVTEKGKYVELRCDPISGHTALYWYRQSLGQGPEFLIYFQGTGAADDSGLPNDRFFAVRPEGSVSTLKIQRTERGDSAVYLCASSPIAGGNTEAFFGQGTRLTVV.

The CDR3 loop reads CASSPGGTGDQPQHF. CDR3 DNA sequence: TGCGCCAGCAGCCCGGGGGGGACAGGGGACCAGCCCCAGCATTTT. The V gene is TRBV4-1, the J gene TRBJ1-5; TRBD1 matches 10 bases. There are 15 residues in the CDR3. Germline V lookup: CDR1 MGHRA, CDR2 YSYEKL. The V gene end was trimmed by 4 bases and the J gene end by 7 bases; junction bases not matched to a gene: 7.

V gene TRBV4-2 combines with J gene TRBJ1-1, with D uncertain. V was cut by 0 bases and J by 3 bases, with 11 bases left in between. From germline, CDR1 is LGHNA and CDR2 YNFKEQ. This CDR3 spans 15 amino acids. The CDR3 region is CASSQETGSHTEAFF. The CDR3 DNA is TGTGCCAGCAGCCAAGAAACCGGGAGCCACACTGAAGCTTTCTTT.